This T cell receptor (beta chain) originates from a study of control samples from healthy donors and cancer patients. CDR3 length: 14 residues. The V end was cut by 3 bases, the J end by 9 bases, with 16 bases between. The germline CDR1 and CDR2 sequences are SGHRS and YFSETQ. This table comes from immunoSEQ multiplex PCR, and its TCRdb copy is limited to in-frame clones, with some not included. The sample includes about 140,000 clones, roughly nine tenths of them seen just once. The sample comprised blood. The chain combines TRBV5-1 with TRBJ2-1; either TRBD1 or TRBD2 may supply D (5 bases each). The receptor was derived from a man aged 18 to 30 in good health. CDR3 in DNA: TGCGCCAGCAGCTCTCTATACGGGGCCGGTGAGCAGTTCTTC. It is translated as CASSSLYGAGEQFF. Based on the CDR3 plus reference TRBV5-1 and TRBJ2-1, the full variable domain is KAGVTQTPRYLIKTRGQQVTLSCSPISGHRSVSWYQQTPGQGLQFLFEYFSETQRNKGNFPGRFSGRQFSNSRSEMNVSTLELGDSALYLCASSSLYGAGEQFFGPGTRLTVL.